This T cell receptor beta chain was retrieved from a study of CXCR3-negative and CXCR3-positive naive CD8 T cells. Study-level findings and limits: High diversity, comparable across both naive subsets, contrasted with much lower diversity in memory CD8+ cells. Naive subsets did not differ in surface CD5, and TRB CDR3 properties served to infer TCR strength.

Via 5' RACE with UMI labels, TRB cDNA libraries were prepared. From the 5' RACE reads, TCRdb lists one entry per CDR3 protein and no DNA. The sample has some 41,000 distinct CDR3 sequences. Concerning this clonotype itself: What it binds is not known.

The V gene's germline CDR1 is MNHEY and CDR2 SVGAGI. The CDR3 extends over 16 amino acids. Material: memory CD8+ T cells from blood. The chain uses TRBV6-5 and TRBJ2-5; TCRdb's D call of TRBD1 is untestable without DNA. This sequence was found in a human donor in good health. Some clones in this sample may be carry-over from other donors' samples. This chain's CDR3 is CASSYGSGGGHETQYF.